This T cell receptor (beta chain) emerged from a study of blood T cell repertoires in COVID-19. Study overall: The analysed material was cDNA or gDNA that came from T cells, B-cell-depleted T cells, or PBMCs.

The data were produced by immunoSEQ multiplex PCR, yet TCRdb's version contains in-frame clones alone and is incomplete. The sample includes 190,000 or so clones, 70% to 90% of them seen just once. In germline, CDR1 is MNHEY, CDR2 SMNVEV (reference sequence). V trimming: 4 bases; J trimming: 0 bases; junction bases outside the gene matches: 2. The CDR3 consists of 14 residues. The V gene is TRBV27, the J gene TRBJ2-7; TRBD1 agrees at 8 bases. The sequenced material came from peripheral blood. The receptor was isolated from an elderly woman with acute or convalescent COVID-19. The CDR3 loop reads CASSSTGVSYEQYF. CDR3 DNA: TGTGCCAGCAGTTCGACAGGGGTCTCCTACGAGCAGTACTTC.